These 10 T cell receptor beta chains originate from one sample sequenced in a study of regulatory dendritic cells for organ transplantation. Antigens of these TCRs are unknown. Sorted T cells were CFSE-labeled and cultured four to five days with allogeneic regulatory or mature dendritic cells at 1:10. Only in-frame clones appear in the TCRdb table, and some are missing; sequencing was by immunoSEQ multiplex PCR. The data show approximately 11,000 clones, roughly 86% seen once. The sample comprised naive CD8+ T cells from blood cultured with dendritic cells. Subset of the sample: CD45RA+ naive T cells. These receptors all come from a human donor in good health.

The V call is TRBV6-5, the J call TRBJ2-1, with TRBD2 identical over 7 bases. With 6 bases clipped from V and 6 bases from J, the junction kept 11 bases outside the gene matches. The CDR3 totals 15 residues. In germline, CDR1 is MNHEY, CDR2 SVGAGI. CDR3 sequence: CASRTSINMFNEQFF. The CDR3 region has the DNA TGTGCCAGCAGGACTAGCATAAATATGTTCAATGAGCAGTTCTTC.

V gene TRBV27 combines with J gene TRBJ2-3; the D is unclear. Trimming took off 5 bases at V and 6 bases at J, with 6 bases between the two ends. The CDR3 extends over 11 amino acids. Germline CDR1 MNHEY, CDR2 SMNVEV (reference sequence). Written as DNA, the CDR3 is TGTGCCAGCAGTCTACGTGATACGCAGTATTTT. Protein sequence: CASSLRDTQYF.

The chain recombines TRBV4-1 with TRBJ2-7, with 8 bases aligning to TRBD2. The germline gives CDR1 MGHRA, CDR2 YSYEKL. The CDR3 length is 15 residues. V lost 3 bases and J lost 3; bases outside the gene matches: 7. CDR3 sequence (DNA): TGCGCCAGCAGCCATACCGGGACTAGAGACTACGAGCAGTACTTC. It translates to CASSHTGTRDYEQYF.

The chain employs TRBV25-1 and TRBJ2-7, with 8 positions matching TRBD1. Germline assignment: CDR1 MGHDK and CDR2 SYGVNS. The CDR3 has 15 amino acids. Trimming cost V 4 bases and J 0 bases; bases outside gene matches: 5. The CDR3 nucleotides read TGTGCCAGCAGTGCACAGGGGGACAACTCCTACGAGCAGTACTTC. As protein: CASSAQGDNSYEQYF.

The chain carries TRBV13 and TRBJ2-1; the match to TRBD2 covers 12 bases. This CDR3 is 16 amino acids long. Trimming cost V 3 bases and J 8 bases; bases outside gene matches: 8. In germline, CDR1 is PRHDT, CDR2 FYEKMQ (reference sequence). The CDR3 nucleotides are TGTGCCAGCAGCTTTCCCACTAGCGGGAGGCGCGATGAGCAGTTCTTC. Amino acids: CASSFPTSGRRDEQFF. Complete variable domain (other parts from reference TRBV13 and TRBJ2-1): AAGVIQSPRHLIKEKRETATLKCYPIPRHDTVYWYQQGPGQDPQFLISFYEKMQSDKGSIPDRFSAQQFSDYHSELNMSSLELGDSALYFCASSFPTSGRRDEQFFGPGTRLTVL.

This clone was counted a single time. The chain combines TRBV28 with TRBJ1-5; D not certain. Per germline, CDR1 MDHEN and CDR2 SYDVKM. The V gene lost 6 bases and the J gene lost 2 bases, with 20 bases spanning the gap. This CDR3 is 17 amino acids long. Written as DNA, the CDR3 is TGTGCCAGCAGCCTCCATTGGGTGAAGGGCGGCAATCAGCCCCAGCATTTT. Amino acid sequence: CASSLHWVKGGNQPQHF. The full variable domain, its missing parts supplied by reference TRBV28 and TRBJ1-5, is DVKVTQSSRYLVKRTGEKVFLECVQDMDHENMFWYRQDPGLGLRLIYFSYDVKMKEKGDIPEGYSVSREKKERFSLILESASTNQTSMYLCASSLHWVKGGNQPQHFGDGTRLSIL.

Only one count was recorded for this clone. The V call is TRBV7-6, the J call TRBJ2-5; D gene ambiguous. V was clipped by 3 bases and J by 5 bases, with 10 bases between them. Germline CDR1 and CDR2: SGHVS and FNYEAQ. This CDR3 spans 13 amino acids. The CDR3 protein is CASSFRASETQYF. CDR3 nucleotide sequence: TGTGCCAGCAGCTTCCGGGCCTCGGAGACCCAGTACTTC.

CDR3 amino acids: CASSFDSSNSPLHF. The CDR3 bases are TGTGCCAGCAGCTTCGACAGTAGTAATTCACCCCTCCACTTT. The rearrangement joins TRBV7-9 to TRBJ1-6; tentatively, D is TRBD1 (5 bases). The CDR3 spans 14 residues. Germline values: CDR1 SEHNR, CDR2 FQNEAQ (reference sequence). V lost 3 bases and J 6 bases, leaving 9 bases between the germline ends.

The V and J genes are TRBV10-3 and TRBJ2-1; the match to TRBD2 covers 7 bases. V shed 4 bases and J 3 bases; nucleotides not matched to a gene: 6. The CDR3 is made up of 15 amino acids. Per germline, CDR1 ENHRY and CDR2 SYGVKD. The chain's CDR3 is CAISVTSAHYNEQFF. CDR3 nucleotides: TGTGCCATCAGTGTAACTAGCGCCCACTACAATGAGCAGTTCTTC.

The chain has TRBV7-9 and TRBJ1-1, with D unresolved. The ends were cut back, 1 base at V and 1 base at J, with 10 bases in the middle. The germline V gene has CDR1 SEHNR and CDR2 FQNEAQ (reference sequence). The CDR3 sequence is 15 residues long. The DNA for the CDR3 is TGTGCCAGCAGCTTAGGTACTCCCCCGAACACTGAAGCTTTCTTT. Residues: CASSLGTPPNTEAFF.